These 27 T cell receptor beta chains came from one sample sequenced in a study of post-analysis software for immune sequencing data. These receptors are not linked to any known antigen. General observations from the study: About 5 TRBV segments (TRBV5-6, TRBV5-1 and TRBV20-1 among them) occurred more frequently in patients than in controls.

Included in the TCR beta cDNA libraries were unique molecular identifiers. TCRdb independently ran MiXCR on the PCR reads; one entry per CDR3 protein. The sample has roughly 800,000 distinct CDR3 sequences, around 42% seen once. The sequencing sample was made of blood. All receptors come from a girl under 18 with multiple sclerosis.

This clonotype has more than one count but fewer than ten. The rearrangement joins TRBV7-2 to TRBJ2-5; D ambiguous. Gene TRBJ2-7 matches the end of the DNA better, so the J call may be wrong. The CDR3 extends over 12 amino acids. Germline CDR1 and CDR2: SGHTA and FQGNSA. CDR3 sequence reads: CASSRVFNEQYF. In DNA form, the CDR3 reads TGTGCCAGCAGCCGGGTTTTTAACGAGCAGTACTTC.

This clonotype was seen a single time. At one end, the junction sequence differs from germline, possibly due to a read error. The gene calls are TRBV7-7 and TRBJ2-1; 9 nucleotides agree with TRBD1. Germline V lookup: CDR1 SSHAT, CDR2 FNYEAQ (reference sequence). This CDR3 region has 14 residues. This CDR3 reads CASSSGTGRNEQFF. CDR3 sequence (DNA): TGTGCTAGCAGCTCCGGGACAGGGCGGAATGAGCAGTTCTTC.

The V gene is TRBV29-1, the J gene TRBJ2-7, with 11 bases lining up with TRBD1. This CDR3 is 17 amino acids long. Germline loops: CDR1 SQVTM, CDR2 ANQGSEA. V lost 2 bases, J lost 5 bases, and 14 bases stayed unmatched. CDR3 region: CSVEIRDRGSSIHEQYF. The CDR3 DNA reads TGCAGCGTTGAAATCCGGGACAGGGGGTCCTCCATCCACGAGCAGTACTTC.

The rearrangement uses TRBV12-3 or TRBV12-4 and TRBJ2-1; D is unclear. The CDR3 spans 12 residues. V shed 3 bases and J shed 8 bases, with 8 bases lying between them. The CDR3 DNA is TGTGCCAGCAGTTTTAGAGGAGATGAGCAGTTCTTC. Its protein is CASSFRGDEQFF.

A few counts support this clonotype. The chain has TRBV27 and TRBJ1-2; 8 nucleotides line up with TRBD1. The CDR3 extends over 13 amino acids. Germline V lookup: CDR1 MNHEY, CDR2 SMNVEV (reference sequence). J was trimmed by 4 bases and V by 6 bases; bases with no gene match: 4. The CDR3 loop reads CASRKQGGYGYTF. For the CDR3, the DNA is TGTGCCAGCAGAAAACAGGGGGGCTATGGCTACACCTTC.

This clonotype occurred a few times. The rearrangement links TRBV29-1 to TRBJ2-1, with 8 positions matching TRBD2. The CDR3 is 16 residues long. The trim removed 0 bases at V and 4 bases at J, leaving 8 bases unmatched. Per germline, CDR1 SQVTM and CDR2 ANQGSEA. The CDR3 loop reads CSVEEGLAGRYNEQFF. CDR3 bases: TGCAGCGTTGAAGAGGGGCTAGCGGGTAGATACAATGAGCAGTTCTTC.

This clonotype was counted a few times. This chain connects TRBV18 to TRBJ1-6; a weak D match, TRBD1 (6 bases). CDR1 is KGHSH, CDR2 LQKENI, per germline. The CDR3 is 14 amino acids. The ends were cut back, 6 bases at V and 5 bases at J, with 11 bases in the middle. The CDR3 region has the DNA TGTGCCAGCTCGCAGGGGACTGATAATTCACCCCTCCACTTT. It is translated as CASSQGTDNSPLHF.

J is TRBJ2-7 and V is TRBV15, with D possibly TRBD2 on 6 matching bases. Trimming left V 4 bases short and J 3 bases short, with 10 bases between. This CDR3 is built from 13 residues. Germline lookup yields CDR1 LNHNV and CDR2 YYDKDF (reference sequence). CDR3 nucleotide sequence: TGTGCCACCAGCACCGGACTATACTACGAGCAGTACTTC. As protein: CATSTGLYYEQYF. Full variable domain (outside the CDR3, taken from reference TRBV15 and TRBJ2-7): DAMVIQNPRYQVTQFGKPVTLSCSQTLNHNVMYWYQQKSSQAPKLLFHYYDKDFNNEADTPDNFQSRRPNTSFCFLDIRSPGLGDTAMYLCATSTGLYYEQYFGPGTRLTVT.

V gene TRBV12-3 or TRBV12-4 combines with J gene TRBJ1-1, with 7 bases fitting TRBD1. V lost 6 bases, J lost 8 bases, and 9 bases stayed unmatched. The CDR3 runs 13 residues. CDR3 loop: CASSRHPGQEAFF. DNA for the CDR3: TGTGCCAGCAGCAGACATCCGGGACAGGAAGCTTTCTTT.

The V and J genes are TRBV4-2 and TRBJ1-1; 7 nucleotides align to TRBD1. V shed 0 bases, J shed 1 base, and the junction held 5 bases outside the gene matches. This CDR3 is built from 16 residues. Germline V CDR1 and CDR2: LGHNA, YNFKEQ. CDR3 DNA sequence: TGTGCCAGCAGCCAAGAAACAGGGGCCCCGAACACTGAAGCTTTCTTT. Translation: CASSQETGAPNTEAFF.

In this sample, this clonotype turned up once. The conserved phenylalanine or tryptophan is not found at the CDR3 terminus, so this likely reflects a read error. The CDR3 loop reads CAISAGQTNYGYTY. In DNA form, the CDR3 reads TGTGCCATCAGTGCGGGACAGACTAACTATGGCTACACCTAC. The gene calls are TRBV10-3 and TRBJ1-2; TRBD1 agrees at 7 bases. Germline loops: CDR1 ENHRY, CDR2 SYGVKD. There are 14 residues in the CDR3. The J segment lost 0 bases and the V segment lost 4 bases, leaving 2 bases of the junction unmatched.

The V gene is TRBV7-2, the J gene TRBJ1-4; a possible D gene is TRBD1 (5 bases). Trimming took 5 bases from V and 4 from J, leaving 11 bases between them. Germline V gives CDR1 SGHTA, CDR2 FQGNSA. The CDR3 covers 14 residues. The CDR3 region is CASSHDRSNEKLFF. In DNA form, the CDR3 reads TGTGCCAGCAGCCACGACAGAAGTAATGAAAAACTGTTTTTT.

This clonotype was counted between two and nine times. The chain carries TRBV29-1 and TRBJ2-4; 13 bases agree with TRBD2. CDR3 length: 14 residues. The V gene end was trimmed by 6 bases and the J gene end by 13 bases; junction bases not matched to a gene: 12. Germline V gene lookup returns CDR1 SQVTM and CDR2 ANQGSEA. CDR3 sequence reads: CSVGTSGTPLEQYF. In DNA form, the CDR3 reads TGCAGCGTAGGGACTAGCGGGACCCCCTTGGAGCAGTACTTC.

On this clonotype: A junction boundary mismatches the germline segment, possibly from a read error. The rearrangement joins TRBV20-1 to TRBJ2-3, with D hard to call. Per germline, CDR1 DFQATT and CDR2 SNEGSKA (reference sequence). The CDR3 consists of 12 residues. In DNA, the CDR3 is TGCAGTGCCCGGCGGACCACAGATACGCTGTATTTT. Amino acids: CSARRTTDTLYF.

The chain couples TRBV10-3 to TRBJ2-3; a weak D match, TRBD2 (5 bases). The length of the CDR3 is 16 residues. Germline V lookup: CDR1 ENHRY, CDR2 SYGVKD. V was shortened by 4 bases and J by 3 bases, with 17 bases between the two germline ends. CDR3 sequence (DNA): TGTGCCATCAGTGTCTCGGACCCTGGCGGGACAGATACGCAGTATTTT. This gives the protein CAISVSDPGGTDTQYF.

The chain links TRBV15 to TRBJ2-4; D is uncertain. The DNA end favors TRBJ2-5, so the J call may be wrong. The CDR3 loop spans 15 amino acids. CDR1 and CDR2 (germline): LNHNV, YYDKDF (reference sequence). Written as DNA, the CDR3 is TGTGCCACCAGCGGATCCCGCGTGGGGTTCGAGACCCAGTACTTC. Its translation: CATSGSRVGFETQYF.

As DNA, the CDR3 is TGTGCCAGCAGCGTCACAGGGGTCTACGAGCAGTACTTC. It specifies CASSVTGVYEQYF. The chain has TRBV7-2 and TRBJ2-7, with 7 bases identical to TRBD1. From germline, CDR1 is SGHTA and CDR2 FQGNSA. J lost 3 bases, V lost 5 bases, and 4 bases had no gene match. The CDR3 has 13 residues.

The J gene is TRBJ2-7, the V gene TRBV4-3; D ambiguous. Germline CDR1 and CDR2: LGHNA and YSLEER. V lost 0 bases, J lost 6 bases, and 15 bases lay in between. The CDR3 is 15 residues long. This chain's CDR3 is CASSQDRRATGEQYF. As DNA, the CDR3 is TGCGCCAGCAGCCAAGATAGGAGAGCTACCGGCGAGCAGTACTTC.

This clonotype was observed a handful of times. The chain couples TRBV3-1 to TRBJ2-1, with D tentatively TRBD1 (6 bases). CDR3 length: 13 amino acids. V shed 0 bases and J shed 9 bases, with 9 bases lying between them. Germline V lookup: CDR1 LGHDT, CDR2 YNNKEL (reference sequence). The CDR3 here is CASSQEGAAEQFF. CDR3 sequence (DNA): TGTGCCAGCAGCCAAGAGGGGGCGGCTGAGCAGTTCTTC.

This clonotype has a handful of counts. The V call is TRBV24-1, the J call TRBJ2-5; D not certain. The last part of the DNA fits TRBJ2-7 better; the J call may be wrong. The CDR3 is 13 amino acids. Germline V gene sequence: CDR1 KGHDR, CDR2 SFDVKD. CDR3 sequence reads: CATSDLLTGEQYF. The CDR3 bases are TGTGCCACCAGTGATCTCCTGACGGGCGAGCAGTACTTC.

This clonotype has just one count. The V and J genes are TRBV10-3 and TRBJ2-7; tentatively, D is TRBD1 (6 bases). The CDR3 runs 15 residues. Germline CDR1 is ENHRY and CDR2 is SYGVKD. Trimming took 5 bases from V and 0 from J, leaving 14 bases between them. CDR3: CAISSDRTVSYEQYF. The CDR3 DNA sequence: TGTGCCATCAGTTCCGACAGGACCGTCTCCTACGAGCAGTACTTC.

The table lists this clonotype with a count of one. This chain's CDR3 is CASRDRAGSQPQHF. CDR3 DNA: TGTGCCAGCAGGGACAGGGCAGGGAGTCAGCCCCAGCATTTT. V usage is TRBV6-5 and J usage is TRBJ1-5; 8 nucleotides line up with TRBD1. This CDR3 region has 14 residues. Germline-derived CDR1 and CDR2 are MNHEY and SVGAGI. The V and J ends lost 6 bases and 6 bases, in that order; junction bases with no gene match: 7.

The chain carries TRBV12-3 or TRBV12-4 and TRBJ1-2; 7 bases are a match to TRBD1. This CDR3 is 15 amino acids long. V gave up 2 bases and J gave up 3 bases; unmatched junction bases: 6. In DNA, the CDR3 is TGTGCCAGCAGTTTACTTGCGGGGACAGACTATGGCTACACCTTC. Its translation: CASSLLAGTDYGYTF.

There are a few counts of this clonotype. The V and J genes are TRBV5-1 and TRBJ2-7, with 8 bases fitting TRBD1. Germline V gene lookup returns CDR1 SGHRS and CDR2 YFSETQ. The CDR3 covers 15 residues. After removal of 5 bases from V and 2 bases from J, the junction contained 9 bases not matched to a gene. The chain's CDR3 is CASRPTGGATYEQYF. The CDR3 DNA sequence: TGCGCCAGCAGGCCAACAGGGGGTGCCACCTACGAGCAGTACTTC.

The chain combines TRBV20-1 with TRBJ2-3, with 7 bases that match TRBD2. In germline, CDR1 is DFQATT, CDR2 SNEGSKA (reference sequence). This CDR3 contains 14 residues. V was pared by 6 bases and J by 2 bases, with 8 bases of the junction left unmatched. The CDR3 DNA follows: TGCAGTGCCGGAACAGCGGGAACCACAGATACGCAGTATTTT. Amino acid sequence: CSAGTAGTTDTQYF.

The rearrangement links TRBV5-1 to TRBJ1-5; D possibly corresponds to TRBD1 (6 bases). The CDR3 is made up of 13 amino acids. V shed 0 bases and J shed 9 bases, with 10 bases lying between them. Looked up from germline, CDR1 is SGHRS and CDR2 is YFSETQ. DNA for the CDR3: TGCGCCAGCAGCTTGGAGGGGGACCGGCCCCAGCATTTT. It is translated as CASSLEGDRPQHF.

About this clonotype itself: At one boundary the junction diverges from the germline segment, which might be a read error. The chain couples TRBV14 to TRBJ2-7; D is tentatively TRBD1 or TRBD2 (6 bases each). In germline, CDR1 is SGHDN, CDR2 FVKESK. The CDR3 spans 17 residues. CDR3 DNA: TGTGCCAGCAGCCAACTCTACCCAGGGGAGGTAGGCCTCGAGCAGCACTTC. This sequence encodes CASSQLYPGEVGLEQHF.